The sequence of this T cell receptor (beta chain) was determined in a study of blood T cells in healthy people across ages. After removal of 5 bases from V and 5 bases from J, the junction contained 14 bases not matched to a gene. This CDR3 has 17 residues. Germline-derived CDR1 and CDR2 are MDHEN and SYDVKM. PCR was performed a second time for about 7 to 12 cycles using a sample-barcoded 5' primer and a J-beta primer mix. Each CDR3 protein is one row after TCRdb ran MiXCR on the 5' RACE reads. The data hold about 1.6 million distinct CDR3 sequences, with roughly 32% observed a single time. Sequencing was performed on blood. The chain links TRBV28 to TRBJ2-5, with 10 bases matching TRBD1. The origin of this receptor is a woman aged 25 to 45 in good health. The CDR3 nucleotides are TGTGCCAGCAGTATGCCGGGACAGGGGATCTCCCAGGAGACCCAGTACTTC. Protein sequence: CASSMPGQGISQETQYF.